These 13 T cell receptor beta chains share one sample of origin, sequenced in a study of cytotoxic CD8 clonotypes in ibrutinib-treated CLL. Repertoires were generated with immunoSEQ multiplex PCR, while TCRdb's copy carries only in-frame clones and drops some. The data contain 30,000 to 50,000 clones, about two thirds of them singletons. This specimen consisted of PBMCs, obtained at disease progression, from a patient treated with ibrutinib. These receptors were collected from a human donor with chronic lymphocytic leukemia.

This clone was seen repeatedly, ten times or more. V gene TRBV7-9 combines with J gene TRBJ2-3; tentatively, D is TRBD1 (5 bases). The germline CDR1 and CDR2 sequences are SEHNR and FQNEAQ (reference sequence). The V gene lost 4 bases and the J gene lost 3 bases, with 17 bases spanning the gap. This CDR3 has 16 residues. This CDR3 is CASSSYGQVETDTQYF. The CDR3, as DNA: TGTGCCAGCAGCTCCTACGGACAAGTCGAGACAGATACGCAGTATTTT. The full variable domain, with the rest looked up from reference TRBV7-9 and TRBJ2-3, is DTGVSQNPRHKITKRGQNVTFRCDPISEHNRLYWYRQTLGQGPEFLTYFQNEAQLEKSRLLSDRFSAERPKGSFSTLEIQRTEQGDSAMYLCASSSYGQVETDTQYFGPGTRLTVL.

The chain links TRBV19 to TRBJ2-5; 13 bases line up with TRBD2. Per the germline V gene, CDR1 is LNHDA and CDR2 is SQIVND (reference sequence). The CDR3 spans 16 residues. The ends lost 3 bases at V and 5 bases at J; junction bases unmatched: 6. CDR3 protein: CASSMTSGRIRETQYF. CDR3 sequence (DNA): TGTGCCAGTAGTATGACTAGCGGGAGGATCCGGGAGACCCAGTACTTC.

The rearrangement links TRBV10-1 to TRBJ1-2, with TRBD1 as a possible D gene (5 bases). V lost 4 bases and J 1 base, leaving 19 bases between the germline ends. Germline CDR1 WNHNN, CDR2 SYGVQD (reference sequence). The CDR3 is made up of 17 amino acids. CDR3 residues: CASSGPGLPSDNYGYTF. In DNA, the CDR3 is TGCGCCAGCAGTGGACCGGGACTGCCTTCGGATAACTATGGCTACACCTTC.

The rearrangement uses TRBV28 and TRBJ1-5, with 7 nucleotides matching TRBD1. From germline, CDR1 is MDHEN and CDR2 SYDVKM. The trim removed 4 bases at V and 2 bases at J, leaving 5 bases unmatched. CDR3 length: 15 residues. Here the CDR3 DNA reads TGTGCCAGCAGTTCTCCAGGACAGGGCAATCAGCCCCAGCATTTT. It yields the protein CASSSPGQGNQPQHF.

V usage is TRBV4-3 and J usage is TRBJ2-7; weak D call: TRBD2 (7 bases). Per the germline V gene, CDR1 is LGHNA and CDR2 is YSLEER. Deletions cut 0 bases from V and 7 bases from J, with 16 bases between. The CDR3 loop spans 15 amino acids. CDR3 protein: CASSQDGGGVREQYF. CDR3 bases: TGCGCCAGCAGCCAAGATGGGGGGGGCGTTAGAGAGCAGTACTTC.

The CDR3 DNA sequence: TGTGCCAGCAGCCCCCAGGAAACCTACGAGCAGTACTTC. This translates into CASSPQETYEQYF. This chain joins TRBV7-6 and TRBJ2-7, with D unresolved. The germline CDR1 and CDR2 sequences are SGHVS and FNYEAQ. The length of the CDR3 is 13 residues. Trimming pared 5 bases from V and 2 bases from J, leaving 10 bases between.

This rearrangement joins TRBV30 to TRBJ2-3; 11 nucleotides agree with TRBD2. The junction had 10 bases not matched to a gene; V was cut back by 2 bases and J by 0 bases. The germline V gene encodes CDR1 GTSNPN and CDR2 SVGIG (reference sequence). This CDR3 spans 18 amino acids. CDR3 nucleotides: TGTGCCTGGAGTCACGAATCGGGACTAGCGGCAAGCACAGATACGCAGTATTTT. The encoded protein is CAWSHESGLAASTDTQYF.

The rearrangement links TRBV7-2 to TRBJ2-1; possible D gene TRBD2, 6 bases. CDR1 is SGHTA and CDR2 is FQGNSA in the germline V gene. Trimming removed 1 base at V and 6 bases at J, with 7 bases between. This CDR3 contains 13 residues. CDR3 region: CASSLGDFNEQFF. The CDR3 DNA is TGTGCCAGCAGCTTAGGGGACTTCAATGAGCAGTTCTTC.

The chain combines TRBV18 with TRBJ2-7, with 15 bases lining up with TRBD2. Trimming took 6 bases from V and 5 from J; bases not matched to a gene: 14. The CDR3 length is 18 residues. Germline lookup yields CDR1 KGHSH and CDR2 LQKENI. CDR3 in DNA: TGTGCCAGCTCCAGGGGGCTTCGGACTAGCGGGAGGGTCGACGAGCAGTACTTC. It codes for CASSRGLRTSGRVDEQYF. The full variable domain, completed using reference TRBV18 and TRBJ2-7, is NAGVMQNPRHLVRRRGQEARLRCSPMKGHSHVYWYRQLPEEGLKFMVYLQKENIIDESGMPKERFSAEFPKEGPSILRIQQVVRGDSAAYFCASSRGLRTSGRVDEQYFGPGTRLTVT.

This clone has only one observation. V and J are TRBV19 and TRBJ2-5, with TRBD2 identical over 12 bases. The CDR3 covers 16 residues. Germline loops: CDR1 LNHDA, CDR2 SQIVND (reference sequence). With 4 bases clipped from V and 1 base from J, the junction kept 4 bases outside the gene matches. CDR3 nucleotide sequence: TGTGCCAGTAGTAAGGGACTAGCGGGCTTCCAAGAGACCCAGTACTTC. Amino acids: CASSKGLAGFQETQYF.

The chain couples TRBV19 to TRBJ2-6; unclear D gene. Trimming cost V 1 base and J 2 bases, with 6 bases left between them. Germline V gene sequence: CDR1 LNHDA, CDR2 SQIVND (reference sequence). This CDR3 contains 15 residues. The CDR3 loop is CASSIGGPGANVLTF. CDR3 DNA sequence: TGTGCCAGTAGTATAGGAGGCCCTGGGGCCAACGTCCTGACTTTC. Full variable domain (rest looked up from reference TRBV19 and TRBJ2-6): DGGITQSPKYLFRKEGQNVTLSCEQNLNHDAMYWYRQDPGQGLRLIYYSQIVNDFQKGDIAEGYSVSREKKESFPLTVTSAQKNPTAFYLCASSIGGPGANVLTFGAGSRLTVL.

The gene calls are TRBV7-2 and TRBJ2-7; tentative D call: TRBD2 (5 bases). The V gene's germline CDR1 is SGHTA and CDR2 FQGNSA. CDR3 size: 14 residues. V was cut by 1 base and J by 1 base, with 8 bases left in between. Here the CDR3 reads CASSLGAASYEQYF. The DNA of the CDR3 is TGTGCCAGCAGCTTAGGAGCGGCTTCCTACGAGCAGTACTTC.

The chain has TRBV28 and TRBJ2-7; no clear D gene. This CDR3 comprises 13 residues. V gave up 3 bases and J gave up 0 bases, with 6 bases separating them. In germline, CDR1 is MDHEN, CDR2 SYDVKM. The CDR3 DNA sequence: TGTGCCAGCAGTTTGCGCAGCTCCTACGAGCAGTACTTC. It encodes CASSLRSSYEQYF.